This TCR beta chain was sequenced for a study of response to subunit inactivated influenza vaccine. Study results and limitations: It was suggested by the authors that few new T cells are recruited by each seasonal influenza vaccination.

TCRdb reprocessed the RT-PCR reads via MiXCR and lists one record per CDR3 protein. The sample includes 500,000 to 550,000 distinct CDR3 sequences, approximately 7.7% seen only once; the top ten take over 10%. About this clonotype itself: Antigen: not known.

Germline V gene data show CDR1 as DFQATT and CDR2 as SNEGSKA (reference sequence). This CDR3 is 14 amino acids long. Losses at the gene ends were 0 bases for V and 8 bases for J; bases not matched to a gene: 7. The source of this sequence is a man aged 50 to 69 who received an inactivated influenza vaccine. V gene TRBV20-1 combines with J gene TRBJ2-4; TRBD1 matches 7 bases. This material consisted of PBMCs from blood, taken around 2 years after vaccination. CDR3 region: CSARDRTGTDIQYF. CDR3 DNA sequence: TGCAGTGCTAGAGATCGGACAGGAACGGACATTCAGTACTTC.